The rows below give T cell receptor beta chains drawn from one sample of a study of blood T cell repertoires in COVID-19. Repertoires were generated with immunoSEQ multiplex PCR, while TCRdb's copy carries only in-frame clones and drops some. Found here are 150,000 to 200,000 clones, 88% of them singletons; the top ten hold about 2%. Sequencing input: peripheral blood. These receptors were obtained from a man in his 70s with active or convalescent COVID-19. The CDR3 runs from the conserved cysteine through the conserved F or W. The D gene is left open where the match is weak. Where a row states a size, it is once, few, many or the class of an expanded clone; other rows omit it.

V gene: TRBV27; CDR3 length: 15; clone size: -; D gene: TRBD2; J gene: TRBJ2-7; CDR3 DNA: TGTGCCAGCAGTCCACTAGCGGGGGGGCAGTACGAGCAGTACTTC; CDR3 protein: CASSPLAGGQYEQYF
V gene: TRBV18; CDR3 length: 16; clone size: -; D gene: TRBD1; J gene: TRBJ2-5; CDR3 DNA: TGTGCCAGCTCACCACCTACGGGACAGGGACAAGAGACCCAGTACTTC; CDR3 protein: CASSPPTGQGQETQYF
V gene: TRBV5-1; CDR3 length: 12; clone size: -; D gene: -; J gene: TRBJ1-2; CDR3 DNA: TGCGCCAGCGGGGACAATAGCTATGGCTACACCTTC; CDR3 protein: CASGDNSYGYTF
V gene: TRBV15; CDR3 length: 13; clone size: -; D gene: -; J gene: TRBJ2-1; CDR3 DNA: TGTGCCACCAGCAGAGATCTCCTGAATGAGCAGTTCTTC; CDR3 protein: CATSRDLLNEQFF
V gene: TRBV2; CDR3 length: 11; clone size: -; D gene: -; J gene: TRBJ2-7; CDR3 DNA: TGTGCCAGCAGCCCCGCGGTCGAGCAGTACTTC; CDR3 protein: CASSPAVEQYF
V gene: TRBV3-1/TRBV3-2; CDR3 length: 13; clone size: -; D gene: -; J gene: TRBJ1-5; CDR3 DNA: TGTGCCAGCAGCCCTCGGGGGAATCAGCCCCAGCATTTT; CDR3 protein: CASSPRGNQPQHF
V gene: TRBV27; CDR3 length: 14; clone size: -; D gene: TRBD1; J gene: TRBJ2-5; CDR3 DNA: TGTGCCGGACAGGGCACTCTCTTTCAAGAGACCCAGTACTTC; CDR3 protein: CAGQGTLFQETQYF
V gene: TRBV30; CDR3 length: 13; clone size: -; D gene: TRBD2; J gene: TRBJ2-1; CDR3 DNA: TGTGCCAGGAGGACTAGCGGGGTGAATGAGCAGTTCTTC; CDR3 protein: CARRTSGVNEQFF
V gene: TRBV2; CDR3 length: 13; clone size: -; D gene: -; J gene: TRBJ1-2; CDR3 DNA: TGTGCCAGGGGCAAGACAGCTTTCTATGGCTACACCTTC; CDR3 protein: CARGKTAFYGYTF
V gene: TRBV5-7; CDR3 length: 14; clone size: -; D gene: TRBD1; J gene: TRBJ1-2; CDR3 DNA: TGTGCCAGCAGGCCCGGGACAGGGAGACGAGGCTACACCTTC; CDR3 protein: CASRPGTGRRGYTF
V gene: TRBV5-1; CDR3 length: 18; clone size: -; D gene: TRBD1; J gene: TRBJ2-3; CDR3 DNA: TGCGCCAGCAGCTTGGGGCCCGCTGGGGCAGGGGGAGTGGATACGCAGTATTTT; CDR3 protein: CASSLGPAGAGGVDTQYF
V gene: TRBV6-5; CDR3 length: 15; clone size: -; D gene: -; J gene: TRBJ2-4; CDR3 DNA: TGTGCCAGCAGCCTAGGGGGTCTAGCCAAAAACATTCAGTACTTC; CDR3 protein: CASSLGGLAKNIQYF
V gene: TRBV7-2; CDR3 length: 12; clone size: -; D gene: -; J gene: TRBJ2-3; CDR3 DNA: TGTGCCAGCAGCTCCAGGGGCGATACGCAGTATTTT; CDR3 protein: CASSSRGDTQYF
V gene: TRBV5-1; CDR3 length: 15; clone size: -; D gene: -; J gene: TRBJ2-2; CDR3 DNA: TGCGCCAGCAGCTTGGCCCCTAGCAACACCGGGGAGCTGTTTTTT; CDR3 protein: CASSLAPSNTGELFF
V gene: TRBV24-1; CDR3 length: 12; clone size: -; D gene: -; J gene: TRBJ2-7; CDR3 DNA: TGTGCCACCAGTGATCGGGGTGTCGAGCAGTACTTC; CDR3 protein: CATSDRGVEQYF
V gene: TRBV10-1; CDR3 length: 16; clone size: -; D gene: TRBD1; J gene: TRBJ1-2; CDR3 DNA: TGCGCCAGCATTCCGGGACAGCCGAAAGCTAACTATGGCTACACCTTC; CDR3 protein: CASIPGQPKANYGYTF
V gene: TRBV3-1/TRBV3-2; CDR3 length: 15; clone size: few; D gene: -; J gene: TRBJ2-1; CDR3 DNA: TGTGCCAGCAGCCAAGTGCGACTAGGGGACAATGAGCAGTTCTTC; CDR3 protein: CASSQVRLGDNEQFF
V gene: TRBV15; CDR3 length: 16; clone size: -; D gene: TRBD1; J gene: TRBJ1-2; CDR3 DNA: TGTGCCACCAGCCCACCCCAAGGACAGGGAAACTATGGCTACACCTTC; CDR3 protein: CATSPPQGQGNYGYTF
V gene: TRBV9; CDR3 length: 14; clone size: once; D gene: -; J gene: TRBJ2-3; CDR3 DNA: TGTGCCAGCAGCGTAGGACAGGGCACAGATACGCAGTATTTT; CDR3 protein: CASSVGQGTDTQYF
V gene: TRBV27; CDR3 length: 18; clone size: -; D gene: TRBD2; J gene: TRBJ2-1; CDR3 DNA: TGTGCCAGCAGTTCCTTGGGACTAGCGGGAGGACTTGACAATGAGCAGTTCTTC; CDR3 protein: CASSSLGLAGGLDNEQFF